One sample yielded the 6 T cell receptor beta chains listed below, sequenced in a study of CD8 T cells in ankylosing spondylitis. MiXCR, run by TCRdb on the 5' RACE reads, gives a single entry per CDR3 protein. Among 150,000 to 200,000 distinct CDR3 sequences listed, around 18% were seen once. Input material: blood, either unsorted or a sorted T cell fraction (not recorded which). The receptors were gathered from a male donor with ankylosing spondylitis or in good health (not recorded which).

This chain connects TRBV5-1 to TRBJ2-2, with TRBD2 matching 7 bases. The V and J ends lost 0 bases and 2 bases, in that order; junction bases with no gene match: 4. The CDR3 sequence is 16 residues long. From germline, CDR1 is SGHRS and CDR2 YFSETQ. The CDR3 spells CASSLALAANTGELFF. CDR3 in DNA: TGCGCCAGCAGCTTGGCCCTAGCGGCCAACACCGGGGAGCTGTTTTTT.

This clonotype appeared many times. The rearrangement links TRBV4-1 to TRBJ1-4, with 7 bases aligning to TRBD1. The CDR3 runs to 16 residues. CDR1 is MGHRA, CDR2 YSYEKL, per germline. The J segment lost 0 bases and the V segment lost 8 bases, leaving 9 bases of the junction unmatched. As DNA, the CDR3 is TGCGCCAGCTATGGGACAGCCTATTCAACTAATGAAAAACTGTTTTTT. The encoded protein is CASYGTAYSTNEKLFF.

This clonotype was counted a few times. J is TRBJ2-4 and V is TRBV28; TRBD2 matches at 10 bases. The V and J ends lost 3 bases and 7 bases, in that order; junction bases with no gene match: 6. The CDR3 has 15 amino acids. CDR1 is MDHEN and CDR2 is SYDVKM in the germline V gene. CDR3 sequence (DNA): TGTGCCAGCAGTTTCGGGATAGCGGGAGGCAACATTCAGTACTTC. Translated: CASSFGIAGGNIQYF.

In this sample, this clonotype turned up many times. The chain couples TRBV5-1 to TRBJ1-3; D not resolved. The CDR3 loop spans 15 amino acids. CDR1 and CDR2 (germline): SGHRS, YFSETQ. Trimming took 4 bases from V and 4 from J, leaving 15 bases between them. CDR3 DNA sequence: TGCGCCAGCAGCATCACCGGGGTCCAAGGAAACACCATATATTTT. It specifies CASSITGVQGNTIYF.

This clonotype was counted at least ten times. The genes are TRBV5-1 and TRBJ2-7, with 12 bases identical to TRBD2. This CDR3 comprises 15 residues. The V gene end was trimmed by 1 base and the J gene end by 5 bases; junction bases not matched to a gene: 4. CDR1 is SGHRS, CDR2 YFSETQ, per germline. The CDR3 reads CASSLPSGRVDEQYF. The CDR3 DNA is TGCGCCAGCAGCTTGCCTAGCGGGAGGGTCGACGAGCAGTACTTC.

A word on this clonotype: A clone one base away is much larger, so this may be a read error. J is TRBJ1-5 and V is TRBV30; D is unresolved. V was shortened by 1 base and J by 4 bases, with 20 bases between the two germline ends. Germline V gene lookup returns CDR1 GTSNPN and CDR2 SVGIG (reference sequence). CDR3 length: 17 amino acids. The CDR3 reads CAWSGVSKTVVNQPQHF. DNA of the CDR3: TGTGCCTGGAGTGGAGTGTCGAAGACGGTCGTGAATCAGCCCCAGCATTTT.